This T cell receptor beta chain was captured by sequencing in a study of blood T cells in healthy people across ages. Study-wide results and limits: CMV status of donors was unknown, possibly confounding expanded clonotype changes. PBMCs went unsorted, and a conclusive naive versus antigen-experienced comparison was therefore prevented.

This clonotype was observed a few times. Its antigen is not known. CDR3 length equals 13 residues. In germline, CDR1 is GTSNPN, CDR2 SVGIG (reference sequence). The junction had 8 bases not matched to a gene; V was cut back by 5 bases and J by 4 bases. A second PCR, run for roughly 7 to 12 cycles, used a sample-barcoded 5' primer plus a J-beta primer mix. Each CDR3 protein is one row after TCRdb ran MiXCR on the 5' RACE reads. Of about 1,600,000 distinct CDR3 sequences listed, 42% were seen once; the top ten hold 7% to 9%. Sequencing was performed on blood. This receptor was identified in a woman under 30 in good health. This chain joins TRBV30 and TRBJ2-7, with 7 bases that match TRBD2. The CDR3 is CAWGRGVLYEQYF. The CDR3 DNA is TGTGCCTGGGGGAGGGGCGTATTGTACGAGCAGTACTTC.